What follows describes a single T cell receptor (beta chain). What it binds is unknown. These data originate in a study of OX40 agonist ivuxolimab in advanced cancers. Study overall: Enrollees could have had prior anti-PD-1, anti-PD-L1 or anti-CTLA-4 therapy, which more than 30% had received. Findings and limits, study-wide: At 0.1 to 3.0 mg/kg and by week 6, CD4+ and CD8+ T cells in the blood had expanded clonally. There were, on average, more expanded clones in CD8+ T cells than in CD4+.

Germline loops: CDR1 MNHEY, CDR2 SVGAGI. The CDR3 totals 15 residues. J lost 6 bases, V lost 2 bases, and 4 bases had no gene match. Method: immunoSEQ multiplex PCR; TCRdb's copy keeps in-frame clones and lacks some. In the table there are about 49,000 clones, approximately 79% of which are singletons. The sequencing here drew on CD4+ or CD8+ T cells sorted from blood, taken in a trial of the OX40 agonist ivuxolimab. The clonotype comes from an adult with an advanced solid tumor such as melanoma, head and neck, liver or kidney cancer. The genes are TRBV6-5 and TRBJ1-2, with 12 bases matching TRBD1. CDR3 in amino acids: CASSYTGQGAHGYTF. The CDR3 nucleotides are TGTGCCAGCAGTTACACGGGACAGGGGGCACATGGCTACACCTTC.